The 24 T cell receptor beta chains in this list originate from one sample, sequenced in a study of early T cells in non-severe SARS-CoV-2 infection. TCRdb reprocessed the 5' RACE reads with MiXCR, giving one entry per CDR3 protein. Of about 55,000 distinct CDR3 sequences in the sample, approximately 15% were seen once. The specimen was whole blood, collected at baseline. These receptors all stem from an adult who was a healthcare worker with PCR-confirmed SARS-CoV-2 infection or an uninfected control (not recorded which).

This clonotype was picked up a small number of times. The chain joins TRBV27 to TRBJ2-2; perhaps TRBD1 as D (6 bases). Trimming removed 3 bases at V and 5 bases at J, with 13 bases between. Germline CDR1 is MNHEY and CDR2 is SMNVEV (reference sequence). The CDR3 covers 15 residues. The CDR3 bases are TGTGCCAGCAGTTTCAGGGGAGAATGGACCGGGGAGCTGTTTTTT. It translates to CASSFRGEWTGELFF.

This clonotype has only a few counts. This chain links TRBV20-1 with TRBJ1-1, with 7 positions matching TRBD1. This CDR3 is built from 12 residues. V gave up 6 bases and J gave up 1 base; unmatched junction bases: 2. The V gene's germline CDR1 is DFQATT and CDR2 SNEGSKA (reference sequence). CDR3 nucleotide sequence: TGCAGTGCGAGACAGGGGAACACTGAAGCTTTCTTT. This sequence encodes CSARQGNTEAFF.

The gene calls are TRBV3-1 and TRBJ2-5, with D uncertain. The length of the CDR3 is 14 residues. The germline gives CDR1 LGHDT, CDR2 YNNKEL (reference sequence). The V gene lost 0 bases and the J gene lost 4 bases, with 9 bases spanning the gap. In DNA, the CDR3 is TGTGCCAGCAGCCAAGATTCACCACGAGAGACCCAGTACTTC. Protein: CASSQDSPRETQYF.

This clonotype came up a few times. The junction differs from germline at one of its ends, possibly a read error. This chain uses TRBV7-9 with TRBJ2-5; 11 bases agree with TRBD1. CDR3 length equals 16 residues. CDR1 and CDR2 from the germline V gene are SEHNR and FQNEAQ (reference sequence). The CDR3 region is CASSSWTGGNQETQYF. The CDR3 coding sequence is TGTGCTAGCAGCTCCTGGACAGGGGGCAACCAAGAGACCCAGTACTTC. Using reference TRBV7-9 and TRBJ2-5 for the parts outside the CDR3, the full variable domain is DTGVSQNPRHKITKRGQNVTFRCDPISEHNRLYWYRQTLGQGPEFLTYFQNEAQLEKSRLLSDRFSAERPKGSFSTLEIQRTEQGDSAMYLCASSSWTGGNQETQYFGPGTRLLVL.

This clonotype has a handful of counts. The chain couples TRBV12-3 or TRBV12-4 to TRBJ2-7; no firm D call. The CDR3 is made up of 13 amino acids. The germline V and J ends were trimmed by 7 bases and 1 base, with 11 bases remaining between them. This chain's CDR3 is CASKPQRSYEQYF. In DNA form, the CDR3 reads TGTGCCAGCAAACCACAGCGTTCCTACGAGCAGTACTTC.

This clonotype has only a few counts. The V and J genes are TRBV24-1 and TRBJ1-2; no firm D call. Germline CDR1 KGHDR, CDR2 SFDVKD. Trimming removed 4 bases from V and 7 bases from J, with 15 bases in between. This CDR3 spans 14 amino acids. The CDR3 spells CATSENFFSFGYTF. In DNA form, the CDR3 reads TGTGCCACCAGTGAAAATTTCTTCTCATTTGGCTACACCTTC.

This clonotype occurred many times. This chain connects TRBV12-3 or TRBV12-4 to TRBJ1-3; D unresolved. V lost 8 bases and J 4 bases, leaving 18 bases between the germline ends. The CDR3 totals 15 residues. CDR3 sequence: CASGRALDGGNTIYF. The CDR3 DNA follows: TGTGCCAGCGGCCGCGCGCTTGATGGAGGAAACACCATATATTTT.

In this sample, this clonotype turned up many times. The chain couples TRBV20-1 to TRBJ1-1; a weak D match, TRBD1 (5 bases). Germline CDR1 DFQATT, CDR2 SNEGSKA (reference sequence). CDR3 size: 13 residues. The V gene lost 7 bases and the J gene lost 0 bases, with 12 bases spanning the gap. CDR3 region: CSESDSVNTEAFF. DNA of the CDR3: TGCAGTGAATCCGACAGTGTGAACACTGAAGCTTTCTTT.

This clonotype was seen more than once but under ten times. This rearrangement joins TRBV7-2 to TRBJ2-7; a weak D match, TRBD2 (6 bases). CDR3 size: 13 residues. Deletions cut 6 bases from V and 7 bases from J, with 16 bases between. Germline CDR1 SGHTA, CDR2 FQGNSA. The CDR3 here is CASRPQGLWEQYF. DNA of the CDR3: TGTGCCAGCAGGCCGCAGGGACTGTGGGAGCAGTACTTC.

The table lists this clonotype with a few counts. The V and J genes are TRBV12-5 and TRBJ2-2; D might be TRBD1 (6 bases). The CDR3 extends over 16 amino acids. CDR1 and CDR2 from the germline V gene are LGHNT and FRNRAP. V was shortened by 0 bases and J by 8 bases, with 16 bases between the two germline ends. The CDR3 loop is CASGLVSSQGGGELFF. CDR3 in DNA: TGTGCTAGTGGTTTGGTATCTTCACAGGGTGGAGGGGAGCTGTTTTTT.

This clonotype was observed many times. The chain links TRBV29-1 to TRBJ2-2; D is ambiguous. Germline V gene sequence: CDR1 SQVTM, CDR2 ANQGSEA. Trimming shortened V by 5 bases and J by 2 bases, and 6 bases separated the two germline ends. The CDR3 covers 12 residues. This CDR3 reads CSVRPNTGELFF. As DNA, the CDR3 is TGCAGCGTTAGACCAAACACCGGGGAGCTGTTTTTT.

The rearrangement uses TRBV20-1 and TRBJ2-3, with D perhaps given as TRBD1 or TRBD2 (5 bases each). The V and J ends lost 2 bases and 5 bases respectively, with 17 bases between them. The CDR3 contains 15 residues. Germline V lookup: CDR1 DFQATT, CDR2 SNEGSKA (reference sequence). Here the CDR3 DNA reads TGCAGTGCTAGAAAACCATCCCGGGGCAAAGATACGCAGTATTTT. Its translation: CSARKPSRGKDTQYF.

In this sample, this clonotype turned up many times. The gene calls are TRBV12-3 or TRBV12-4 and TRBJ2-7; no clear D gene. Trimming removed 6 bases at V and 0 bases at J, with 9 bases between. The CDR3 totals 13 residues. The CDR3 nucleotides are TGTGCCAGCAGGAACCGGAACTCCTACGAGCAGTACTTC. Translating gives CASRNRNSYEQYF.

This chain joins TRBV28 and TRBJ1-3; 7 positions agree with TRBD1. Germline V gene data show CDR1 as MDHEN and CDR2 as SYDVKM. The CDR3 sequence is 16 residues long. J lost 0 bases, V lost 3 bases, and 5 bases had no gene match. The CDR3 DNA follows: TGTGCCAGCAGTTTGCCCGGACAGGCCTCTGGAAACACCATATATTTT. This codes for CASSLPGQASGNTIYF.

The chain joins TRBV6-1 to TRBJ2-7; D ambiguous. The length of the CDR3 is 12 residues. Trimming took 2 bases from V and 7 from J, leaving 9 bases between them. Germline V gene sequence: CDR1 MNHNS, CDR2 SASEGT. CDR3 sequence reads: CASSEFRAEQYF. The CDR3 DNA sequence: TGTGCCAGCAGTGAATTCCGCGCTGAGCAGTACTTC.

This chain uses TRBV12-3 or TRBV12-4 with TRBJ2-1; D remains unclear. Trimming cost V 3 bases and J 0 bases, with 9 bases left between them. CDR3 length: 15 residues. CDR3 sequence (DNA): TGTGCCAGCAGTTTGAGTTCAATCTCCTACAATGAGCAGTTCTTC. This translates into CASSLSSISYNEQFF.

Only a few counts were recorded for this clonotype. Written as DNA, the CDR3 is TGTGCCAGCAGTCTCATTCCACAGGGGGACGGCACTGAAGCTTTCTTT. Protein: CASSLIPQGDGTEAFF. V is TRBV6-6 and J is TRBJ1-1, with 8 bases matching TRBD1. V lost 5 bases, J lost 4 bases, and 12 bases stayed unmatched. The CDR3 is 16 amino acids. Germline V gives CDR1 MNHNY, CDR2 SVGAGI (reference sequence).

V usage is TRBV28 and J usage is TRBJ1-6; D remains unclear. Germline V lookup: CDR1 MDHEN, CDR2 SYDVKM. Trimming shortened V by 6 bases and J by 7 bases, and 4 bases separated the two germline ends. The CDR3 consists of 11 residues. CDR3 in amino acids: CASRWNSPLHF. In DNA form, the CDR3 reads TGTGCCAGCAGGTGGAATTCACCCCTCCACTTT.

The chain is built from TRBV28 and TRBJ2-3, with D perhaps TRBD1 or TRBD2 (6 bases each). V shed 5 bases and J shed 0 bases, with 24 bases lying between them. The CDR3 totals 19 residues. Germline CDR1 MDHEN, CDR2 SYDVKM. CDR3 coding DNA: TGTGCCAGCAGTCCGTTATGGGGGGCTAGCAGGCGCAGCACAGATACGCAGTATTTT. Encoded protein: CASSPLWGASRRSTDTQYF.

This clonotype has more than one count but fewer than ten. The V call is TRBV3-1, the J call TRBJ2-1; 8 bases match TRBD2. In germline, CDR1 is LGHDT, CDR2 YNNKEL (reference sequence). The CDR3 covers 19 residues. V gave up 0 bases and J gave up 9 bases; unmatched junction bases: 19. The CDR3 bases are TGTGCCAGCAGCCAAGAGTTATCTTTCAGCGGGAGATTAGCAAGTGAGCAGTTCTTC. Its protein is CASSQELSFSGRLASEQFF.

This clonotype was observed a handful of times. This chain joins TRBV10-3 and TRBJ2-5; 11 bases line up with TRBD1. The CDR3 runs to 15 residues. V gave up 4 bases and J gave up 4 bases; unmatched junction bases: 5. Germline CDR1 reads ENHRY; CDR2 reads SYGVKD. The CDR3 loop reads CAISGTGTGGETQYF. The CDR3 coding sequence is TGTGCCATCAGTGGGACCGGGACAGGGGGAGAGACCCAGTACTTC.

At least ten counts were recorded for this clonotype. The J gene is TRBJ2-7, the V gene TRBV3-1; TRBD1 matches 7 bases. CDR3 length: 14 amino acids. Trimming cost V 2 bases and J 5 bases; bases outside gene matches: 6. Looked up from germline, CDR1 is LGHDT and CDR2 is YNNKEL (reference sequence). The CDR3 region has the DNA TGTGCCAGCAGCCAATCCCGAGGGGGCGACGAGCAGTACTTC. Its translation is CASSQSRGGDEQYF.

CDR3 sequence reads: CASTRGTEAFF. CDR3 DNA: TGTGCCAGCACCAGGGGGACTGAAGCTTTCTTT. The V call is TRBV12-3 or TRBV12-4, the J call TRBJ1-1, with 7 bases identical to TRBD1. Unmatched junction bases numbered 1, after V lost 7 bases and J lost 5 bases. CDR3 length equals 11 residues.

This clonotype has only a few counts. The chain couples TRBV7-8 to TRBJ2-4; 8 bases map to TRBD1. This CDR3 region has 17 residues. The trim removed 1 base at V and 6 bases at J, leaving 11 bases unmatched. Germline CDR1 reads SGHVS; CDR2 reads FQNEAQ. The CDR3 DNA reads TGTGCCAGCAGCTTAGAAGTCGACAGGGGTTACGGAAACATTCAGTACTTC. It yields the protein CASSLEVDRGYGNIQYF.